The 27 T cell receptor beta chains listed next were all sequenced from one sample in a study of T cell clonality in common variable immunodeficiency. General study points: Reportedly, TCR beta sequences from common variable immunodeficiency showed fewer deletions and N-nucleotide insertions.

Data came from immunoSEQ multiplex PCR; TCRdb stores just in-frame clones and leaves some out. The sample lists 16,000 or so clones, none appearing once, the ten largest making up roughly an eighth. No antigens are known for them. The material sequenced was peripheral blood mononuclear cells. Every receptor here comes from a human donor with common variable immunodeficiency.

A word on this clone: The read gets to within 3 residues of the CDR3 end, and the germline J gene fills in the rest. This chain joins TRBV7-2 and TRBJ2-2; D might be TRBD2 (5 bases). The CDR3 totals 15 residues. V was trimmed by 1 base and J by 4 bases, leaving 10 bases between them. CDR1 is SGHTA and CDR2 is FQGNSA in the germline V gene. The sequenced CDR3 bases are TGTGCCAGCAGCTTAGGGCTAGCCGGCACCGGGGAG. Translated: CASSLGLAGTGE. The entire CDR3 protein reads CASSLGLAGTGELFF.

This clone is medium-sized (0.01 to 0.1%) within its sample. The read is 3 residues too short to cover the CDR3 end, so that end is filled in from the germline J gene. The chain has TRBV13 and TRBJ2-3; a possible D gene is TRBD1 (5 bases). Germline-derived CDR1 and CDR2 are PRHDT and FYEKMQ (reference sequence). With 1 base removed from V and 0 bases from J, the gap between germline ends came to 8 bases. The CDR3 totals 15 residues. Partial CDR3 DNA: TGTGCCAGCAGCTTAGAGGCAGGGAGCACAGATACG. Translation: CASSLEAGSTDT. The whole CDR3 is CASSLEAGSTDTQYF.

Worth noting for this clone: With the read ending 3 residues before the CDR3 end, the germline J gene is used to fill in that end. The chain carries TRBV7-9 and TRBJ1-4; 9 bases match TRBD1. J gave up 5 bases and V 5 bases, and 6 bases lay outside the gene matches. CDR3 size: 15 residues. CDR1 is SEHNR and CDR2 is FQNEAQ in the germline V gene (reference sequence). The CDR3 bases that were read are TGTGCCAGCAGCCCGTCGACAGGGGGGAATGAAAAA. Its protein is CASSPSTGGNEK. The CDR3 in full is CASSPSTGGNEKLFF.

With respect to this clone: The observed sequence ends 3 residues before the CDR3 terminus, with the missing tail filled in from the germline J gene. The rearrangement joins TRBV30 to TRBJ1-6; D not resolved. This CDR3 contains 14 residues. Germline V gene sequence: CDR1 GTSNPN, CDR2 SVGIG (reference sequence). V was shortened by 1 base and J by 8 bases, with 12 bases between the two germline ends. The chain's CDR3 is CAWSASRLYSPLHF. The sequenced CDR3 bases are TGTGCCTGGAGTGCATCCAGGTTATATTCACCC.

In its sample, this clone was seen a few times. From the germline J gene comes the end of the CDR3, since the read stops 3 residues before it. The genes are TRBV7-2 and TRBJ2-7; 7 nucleotides align to TRBD2. After removal of 2 bases from V and 6 bases from J, the junction contained 7 bases not matched to a gene. The CDR3 totals 14 residues. Germline values: CDR1 SGHTA, CDR2 FQGNSA. The CDR3 reads CASSLNWGGREQYF. Incomplete CDR3 DNA: TGTGCCAGCAGCTTAAATTGGGGGGGTCGCGAG.

To note about this clone: The sequence runs out 3 residues before the end of the CDR3; the remainder is reconstructed from the germline J gene. This chain joins TRBV18 and TRBJ1-6, with D perhaps TRBD1 (5 bases). CDR3 size: 14 residues. V shed 6 bases and J shed 5 bases, with 11 bases lying between them. Germline V gives CDR1 KGHSH, CDR2 LQKENI. The CDR3 protein is CASSSTGDNSPLHF. Partial CDR3 DNA: TGTGCCAGCTCCTCGACGGGGGATAATTCACCC.

This clone turned up a few times. The sequence runs out 3 residues before the end of the CDR3; the remainder is reconstructed from the germline J gene. This chain links TRBV2 with TRBJ2-3; no clear D gene. CDR1 and CDR2 from the germline V gene are SNHLY and FYNNEI. CDR3 length equals 14 residues. Trimming removed 7 bases at V and 3 bases at J, with 14 bases between. The CDR3 DNA, read in part, is TGTGCCAGCAAACGACCCGCTAGTACAGATACG. It codes for CASKRPASTDT. In full, the CDR3 reads CASKRPASTDTQYF.

Worth noting for this clone: Sequencing ends 3 residues short of the CDR3 end; the germline J gene provides the rest. The V call is TRBV7-8, the J call TRBJ2-5, with a tentative D call TRBD1 (6 bases). The V end lost 3 bases, the J end lost 2 bases, and 13 bases lay between the germline ends. The CDR3 is 15 residues long. Germline CDR1 reads SGHVS; CDR2 reads FQNEAQ. The sequenced part of the CDR3 DNA is TGTGCCAGCAGCTTGACTTGGACAGATCAAGAGACC. Translating it yields CASSLTWTDQET. The full CDR3 reads CASSLTWTDQETQYF.

This clone ranks as medium-sized. The CDR3 end is not reached by the read, which stops 3 residues before it; the germline J gene fills it in. The rearrangement links TRBV15 to TRBJ2-3; D is undetermined. Deletions cut 0 bases from V and 4 bases from J, with 5 bases between. This CDR3 comprises 13 residues. In germline, CDR1 is LNHNV, CDR2 YYDKDF (reference sequence). The part of the CDR3 DNA that was read is TGTGCCACCAGCAGAGATGCGTCAGATACG. This translates into CATSRDASDT. The CDR3 as a whole reads CATSRDASDTQYF.

This clone ranks as medium-sized. The sequenced fragment ends 3 residues before the CDR3 boundary, so the rest is inferred from the germline J gene. The chain uses TRBV18 and TRBJ2-4; 7 bases fit TRBD2. The CDR3 is made up of 13 amino acids. Germline CDR1 and CDR2: KGHSH and LQKENI. The CDR3 DNA, read in part, is TGTGCCAGCTCACCTTCGACTAGCAGGGCT. Protein: CASSPSTSRA. The CDR3 in full is CASSPSTSRAQYF.

On this clone: The read stops 3 residues short of the end of the CDR3; the missing end is completed from the germline J gene. V and J are TRBV18 and TRBJ1-1; tentative D call: TRBD1 (5 bases). This CDR3 contains 15 residues. CDR1 and CDR2 (germline): KGHSH, LQKENI. With 0 bases removed from V and 0 bases from J, the gap between germline ends came to 8 bases. The CDR3 loop is CASSPPEGMNTEAFF. The sequenced CDR3 bases are TGTGCCAGCTCACCACCCGAGGGGATGAACACTGAA. The variable domain in full, completed from reference TRBV18 and TRBJ1-1, reads NAGVMQNPRHLVRRRGQEARLRCSPMKGHSHVYWYRQLPEEGLKFMVYLQKENIIDESGMPKERFSAEFPKEGPSILRIQQVVRGDSAAYFCASSPPEGMNTEAFFGQGTRLTVV.

As for this clone: The sequenced fragment ends 3 residues before the CDR3 boundary, so the rest is inferred from the germline J gene. This chain joins TRBV2 and TRBJ2-1; the match to TRBD2 covers 10 bases. The CDR3 runs 15 residues. Germline-derived CDR1 and CDR2 are SNHLY and FYNNEI. V trimming: 6 bases; J trimming: 6 bases; junction bases outside the gene matches: 8. CDR3 sequence reads: CASRAGTSVSNEQFF. The CDR3 bases that were read are TGTGCCAGCAGGGCCGGGACTAGCGTGTCCAATGAG.

About this clone itself: The germline gene is not matched at one end of the junction; a read error may be the cause. The DNA read from the CDR3 is TGTTCCAGCAGCTCCCTCAGGGATTCACCC. Translation: CSSSSLRDSP. The CDR3 reads in full as CSSSSLRDSPLHF. J is TRBJ1-6 and V is TRBV7-9; TRBD1 is a possible D gene (5 bases). From the germline J gene comes the end of the CDR3, since the read stops 3 residues before it. Germline values: CDR1 SEHNR, CDR2 FQNEAQ (reference sequence). The CDR3 is 13 residues long.

On this clone itself: The missing CDR3 end, 3 residues past where the read stops, is filled in from the germline J gene. V usage is TRBV19 and J usage is TRBJ1-5, with 7 bases that match TRBD1. The CDR3 consists of 13 residues. The V gene end was trimmed by 6 bases and the J gene end by 5 bases; junction bases not matched to a gene: 4. Germline CDR1 reads LNHDA; CDR2 reads SQIVND (reference sequence). CDR3 loop: CASSLDRDQPQHF. The CDR3 bases that were read are TGTGCCAGTAGCTTAGACAGGGATCAGCCC.

This clone was recorded a few times. Here the CDR3 reads CASSIGATNEKLFF. The sequenced CDR3 bases are TGTGCCAGTAGTATCGGTGCAACTAATGAAAAA. The chain combines TRBV19 with TRBJ1-4; no definite D call. The CDR3 end is not reached by the read, which stops 3 residues before it; the germline J gene fills it in. The CDR3 loop spans 14 amino acids. The V end lost 3 bases, the J end lost 0 bases, and 5 bases lay between the germline ends. Germline lookup yields CDR1 LNHDA and CDR2 SQIVND (reference sequence).

This clone came up a few times. With the read ending 3 residues before the CDR3 end, the germline J gene is used to fill in that end. The chain links TRBV23-1 to TRBJ1-4; 8 bases line up with TRBD1. TRBV23-1 is an ORF, with its function uncertain. This CDR3 region has 14 residues. Here the CDR3 reads CASSPRTGLLGLFF. The covered CDR3 bases are TGCGCCAGCAGTCCGAGGACAGGGCTATTGGGA.

This clone showed up many times. The read falls 3 residues short of the CDR3 end, and the missing part is taken from the germline J gene. Other DNA variants within this sample encode the same CDR3. The chain combines TRBV18 with TRBJ2-7, with D perhaps TRBD1 (6 bases). Germline lookup yields CDR1 KGHSH and CDR2 LQKENI. CDR3 length equals 12 residues. V lost 3 bases and J lost 3, with 6 bases in between. The CDR3 spells CASSPDSYEQYF. The CDR3 bases that were read are TGTGCCAGCTCACCGGACAGCTACGAG. The entire variable domain, with the rest obtained from reference TRBV18 and TRBJ2-7, is as follows: NAGVMQNPRHLVRRRGQEARLRCSPMKGHSHVYWYRQLPEEGLKFMVYLQKENIIDESGMPKERFSAEFPKEGPSILRIQQVVRGDSAAYFCASSPDSYEQYFGPGTRLTVT.

As concerns this clone: The CDR3 end falls 3 residues outside the read, so it is completed with the germline J gene. The chain links TRBV18 to TRBJ1-1; D remains unclear. Germline CDR1 reads KGHSH; CDR2 reads LQKENI. The CDR3 is made up of 15 amino acids. The ends were cut back, 6 bases at V and 2 bases at J, with 16 bases in the middle. CDR3 DNA, as far as it was read: TGTGCCAGCTCTCCCCGGGTGGCAGCCAACACTGAA. Protein: CASSPRVAANTE. The entire CDR3 protein is CASSPRVAANTEAFF.

In this sample, this clone turned up a few times. The DNA read from the CDR3 is TGTGCCTGGAGTCAGCGACAGGAATGG. It translates to CAWSQRQEW. The entire CDR3 protein reads CAWSQRQEWYTF. This sequence joins TRBV30 and TRBJ1-2; a weak D match, TRBD1 (6 bases). Coverage ceases 3 residues before the CDR3 finishes, and the germline J gene fills in the end. Germline-derived CDR1 and CDR2 are GTSNPN and SVGIG (reference sequence). The CDR3 runs 12 residues.

This clone was counted at least ten times. The CDR3 end lies 3 residues beyond the end of the read and is filled in from the germline J gene. The rearrangement uses TRBV5-1 and TRBJ1-1, with D unclear. V lost 1 base to trimming and J lost 2 bases, with 12 bases between them. The CDR3 is 15 amino acids. CDR1 and CDR2 from the germline V gene are SGHRS and YFSETQ. CDR3 sequence: CASSLPTDTNTEAFF. Incomplete CDR3 DNA: TGCGCCAGCAGCTTGCCCACAGACACAAACACTGAA.

For this clone: The missing CDR3 end, 3 residues past where the read stops, is filled in from the germline J gene. The rearrangement uses TRBV5-1 and TRBJ1-3; 7 bases are a match to TRBD1. The ends lost 4 bases at V and 0 bases at J; junction bases unmatched: 7. Germline values: CDR1 SGHRS, CDR2 YFSETQ. The CDR3 totals 16 residues. The CDR3 DNA, read in part, is TGCGCCAGCAGCCCGGACAGGTCGGTCTCTGGAAACACC. Its translation: CASSPDRSVSGNT. The entire CDR3 protein reads CASSPDRSVSGNTIYF.

This clone was recorded a few times. The read gets to within 3 residues of the CDR3 end, and the germline J gene fills in the rest. The rearrangement joins TRBV2 to TRBJ2-5, with 8 bases lining up with TRBD2. The J segment lost 2 bases and the V segment lost 1 base, leaving 6 bases of the junction unmatched. The V gene's germline CDR1 is SNHLY and CDR2 FYNNEI. This CDR3 is built from 16 residues. CDR3 bases read: TGTGCCAGCAGTGAAGGCCAAGGACTAGCTCAAGAGACC. Residues: CASSEGQGLAQET. In full, the CDR3 is CASSEGQGLAQETQYF.

This clone has just a few counts. The read ends 3 residues shy of where the CDR3 ends; the end is completed using the germline J gene. This chain joins TRBV7-8 and TRBJ2-2; D gene unclear. The V gene lost 1 base and the J gene lost 3 bases, with 9 bases spanning the gap. This CDR3 has 15 amino acids. Germline CDR1 and CDR2: SGHVS and FQNEAQ. Partial CDR3 DNA: TGTGCCAGCAGCTTAGTCGTTTTATACACCGGGGAG. This encodes CASSLVVLYTGE. The whole CDR3 region reads CASSLVVLYTGELFF.

This clone was detected only a few times. The observed sequence ends 3 residues before the CDR3 terminus, with the missing tail filled in from the germline J gene. The chain recombines TRBV19 with TRBJ1-2; D unclear. This CDR3 spans 12 amino acids. Germline-derived CDR1 and CDR2 are LNHDA and SQIVND (reference sequence). The covered CDR3 bases are TGTGCCAGTAGTATAGTTGGCATCGGC. Amino acids: CASSIVGIG. The whole CDR3 sequence reads CASSIVGIGYTF. The full variable domain, rest sourced from reference TRBV19 and TRBJ1-2, is DGGITQSPKYLFRKEGQNVTLSCEQNLNHDAMYWYRQDPGQGLRLIYYSQIVNDFQKGDIAEGYSVSREKKESFPLTVTSAQKNPTAFYLCASSIVGIGYTFGSGTRLTVV.

This clone turned up a few times. The read finishes 3 residues shy of the CDR3 end, and the germline J gene is used to complete it. The gene calls are TRBV7-2 and TRBJ2-7; no clear D. The germline V and J ends were trimmed by 6 bases and 5 bases, with 8 bases remaining between them. This CDR3 region has 11 residues. CDR1 SGHTA and CDR2 FQGNSA come from the germline V gene. The CDR3 region is CASSFLDEQYF. The sequenced part of the CDR3 DNA is TGTGCCAGCAGTTTTCTCGACGAG. The variable domain in full, with the rest retrieved from reference TRBV7-2 and TRBJ2-7, is GAGVSQSPSNKVTEKGKDVELRCDPISGHTALYWYRQSLGQGLEFLIYFQGNSAPDKSGLPSDRFSAERTGGSVSTLTIQRTQQEDSAVYLCASSFLDEQYFGPGTRLTVT.

With respect to this clone: The read ends 3 residues shy of where the CDR3 ends; the end is completed using the germline J gene. The chain combines TRBV19 with TRBJ1-3, with no clear D. The germline CDR1 and CDR2 sequences are LNHDA and SQIVND (reference sequence). V lost 2 bases to trimming and J lost 0 bases, with 8 bases between them. The CDR3 has 15 residues. The part of the CDR3 DNA that was read is TGTGCCAGTAGTATAACGGTAGCCTCTGGAAACACC. It specifies CASSITVASGNT. The CDR3 in full is CASSITVASGNTIYF.

CDR3 DNA, as far as it was read: TGTGCCAGCAGCCCTCTATACACAGATACG. Amino acid sequence: CASSPLYTDT. The whole CDR3 protein reads CASSPLYTDTQYF. The V gene is TRBV6-2 or TRBV6-3, the J gene TRBJ2-3; the D is unclear. Read data end 3 residues before the CDR3 end; the end is taken from the germline J gene. The CDR3 totals 13 residues. The germline V and J ends were trimmed by 6 bases and 2 bases, with 9 bases remaining between them. Germline V gene lookup returns CDR1 MNHEY and CDR2 SVGEGT.